Included here is one TCR beta chain sequence, with context. The sample comes from a study of T cell repertoires in cytomegalovirus infection. Via MiXCR, TCRdb re-called the reads, giving one row per CDR3 protein. The repertoire has about 130,000 distinct CDR3 sequences, approximately 8.8% of them found once; the top ten carry 9.5% to 13%. Germline CDR1 is MNHEY and CDR2 is SMNVEV (reference sequence). J lost 0 bases, V lost 9 bases, and 4 bases had no gene match. The CDR3 extends over 14 amino acids. The clonotype was recovered from a human donor in good health (CMV status not recorded). Some clones in this sample may be carry-over from other donors' samples. Sequences were obtained from PBMCs. The chain links TRBV27 to TRBJ2-7, with 11 nucleotides matching TRBD2. The CDR3: CASRLAGTSYEQYF. CDR3 DNA: TGTGCCAGTAGACTAGCGGGGACCTCCTACGAGCAGTACTTC.